This T cell receptor beta chain emerged from a study of a mutant IDH1 vaccine in newly diagnosed glioma. On the study more broadly: Therapy received beforehand was radiotherapy, temozolomide, or both, with most patients given both.

Time point here: week 5, during vaccination. Vaccination used 300 ug of mutant IDH1 20-mer peptide per dose, with topical imiquimod. Worth noting for this clone: Antigen specificity is unknown.

Germline CDR1 reads SGHRS; CDR2 reads YFSETQ. The ends lost 3 bases at V and 6 bases at J; junction bases unmatched: 9. The CDR3 has 14 amino acids. Measured with immunoSEQ multiplex PCR; TCRdb has only the in-frame clones, and not every one. Among 70,000 to 100,000 clones listed, around 90% were seen once. V usage is TRBV5-1 and J usage is TRBJ2-7; 7 nucleotides align to TRBD2. The source of this sequence is a woman aged 50 to 65 with glioma. This sample comprised PBMCs, obtained from a glioma patient whose treatment included an IDH1 peptide vaccine. The chain's CDR3 is CASSSGTNPGEQYF. The CDR3 DNA reads as TGCGCCAGCAGCTCCGGGACTAACCCTGGCGAGCAGTACTTC.